This T cell receptor (beta chain) was obtained from a study of T-cell reconstitution after alpha-beta-depleted transplantation in children. During its preparation, the TCRbeta library received unique molecular identifiers. TCRdb called the PCR reads again in MiXCR, with one record for every CDR3 protein. The sample shows around 800,000 distinct CDR3 sequences, 15% to 20% of them seen only once. Germline CDR1 SGDLS, CDR2 YYNGEE. The CDR3 is 15 residues long. Trimming left V 0 bases short and J 6 bases short, with 13 bases between. This sequence was found in a male patient aged 10 to 17 who had a stem cell transplant for acute lymphoblastic leukemia, so the T cells may come from the graft donor. The sequencing used PBMCs, mostly from graft donor cells, collected 360 days after TCRalphabeta/CD19-depleted stem cell transplant. The chain uses TRBV9 and TRBJ2-1; D possibly corresponds to TRBD1 (5 bases). The CDR3 DNA follows: TGTGCCAGCAGCGTAGAGAGGCTAGGGGTCAATGAGCAGTTCTTC. It encodes CASSVERLGVNEQFF.